This record concerns one TCR beta chain sequence. Its cognate antigen has yet to be identified. No clone much larger than this one lies a single base away; base qualities are absent. At the junction V is shortened by 7 bases and J by 0 bases; bases outside the gene matches: 15. The CDR3 sequence holds 18 residues, the cysteine and phenylalanine included. Just the 54-base CDR3 DNA is kept, in frame starting at base 1. From a lookup of the germline V gene, CDR1 and CDR2 are MRHNA and SNTAGT. Whole blood was collected in K2EDTA tubes by collaborating institutions according to the institutions' own protocols. For TCRbeta analysis, collaborators shipped samples as frozen whole blood, isolated PBMCs, or DNA extracted from either of those sample types. The sample originates from a study of blood T cell repertoires in COVID-19 (dated by TCRdb to 2020 to 2021). In the study overall: Collaborator samples came from the United States, Italy and Spain and covered acute and convalescent phases of COVID-19. The prospective study material was composed of cDNA or gDNA derived from T cells, B-cell-depleted T cells, or PBMCs. Deeply sampled blood TCRbeta repertoires from subjects exposed to, actively infected with, or recovered from COVID-19 were included in the dataset. A freely available public database, intended as a resource for researchers studying the immune response to SARS-CoV-2, is where the repertoires were released. The samples were drawn from two sources: the first 160 participants of the ongoing ImmuneRACE study, and approximately 1,300 subjects contributed by 6 global collaborators. A de-identified subject ID, COVID-19 status, age in years and sex were almost always included in the sample metadata. Where HLA class I and class II types were available, the types were taken from metadata supplied by the sample provider, not from assay-based typing.

Study-wide conclusions, independent of this receptor: The amount of clinical and demographic metadata varied by source and participant and was provided uncurated.

TCRbeta CDR3 regions were amplified from genomic DNA by means of the immunoSEQ Assay, a bias-controlled multiplex PCR. The paper's data handling went like this. Within the assay, amplification of reference gene primers was used to estimate how many nucleated cells each sample contained. Sequence reads were collapsed and filtered to measure the absolute abundance of every unique TCRbeta CDR3 rearrangement. For each sample, productive Simpson clonality was calculated by taking the square root of Simpson's diversity index across productive rearrangements. In its TCRdb copy, this immuneACCESS table keeps in-frame sequences only and misses some clones. Where compared with another copy, unresolved V genes explain less than half of these, and the others have no known cause. That table furnishes V, J and clone size, whereas the DNA furnished D and trimming. The table for this sample lists about 100,000 clones; around nine tenths of them were counted only once. 2.5% to 3.5% of the sample goes to the ten largest clones.

The chain uses TRBV6-4 and TRBJ2-7, with 10 bases matching TRBD1. This clonotype was sampled from a woman older than 75 with acute or convalescent COVID-19. Sequenced input: peripheral blood. The bases read TGTGCCAGCATTAACTGGGCCGGGACAGGGGTCCTCTCCTACGAGCAGTACTTC. Its protein is CASINWAGTGVLSYEQYF.